This T cell receptor beta chain was retrieved from a study of T cell responses to AZD1222 COVID-19 vaccine (dated by TCRdb to the early 2020s). Study-wide context: A total of under 250 trial participants underwent TCR sequencing, of whom nearly 210 had received two doses of AZD1222 and 26 had received two doses of the MenACWY control vaccine. Trial participants were enrolled into age subgroups of 18-55, 56-69 and 70-plus years, which contained around 150, 29 and 61 TCR-sequenced participants, respectively. Results and caveats for the whole study, not just this receptor: The whole spike protein was spanned by vaccine-associated CD4 TCRs, and dominant responses were seen in regions 160-218 and 743-854. Only six or seven AZD1222 recipients were SARS-CoV-2 seropositive at baseline, limiting conclusions about previously exposed vaccinees. Nearly half of unique spike-specific TCRs reportedly recognized epitopes outside regions mutated in the B.1.351 and B.1.1.7 variants. Participants were mostly white British and included more females than males, and it was suggested by the authors that clonal diversity may have been underestimated. Because no day 14 peak-response samples were available, repertoires were characterized only after the peak T cell response. In the small 56-69-year group, the increase in depth fell short of significance, most likely because of low power. After two AZD1222 doses, both the breadth and the depth of spike-specific TCRs were significantly higher than at day 0 and than in MenACWY recipients.

On this clone itself: Its antigen has not been determined. No base quality values were provided; no much bigger clone lies one nucleotide off.

The CDR3 regions of human TCRbeta chains were analyzed by immunosequencing. As for the original processing: TCRs in the repertoires were compared against a reference library of SARS-CoV-2-specific TCRs that had been generated with the MIRA antigen-specificity platform. Breadth meant the fraction of unique TCRs that were SARS-CoV-2-associated, whereas depth meant the fraction of total T cells that were SARS-CoV-2-associated. Each spike-specific TCR was assigned to its reactive spike region and to a CD4 or CD8 class using the MIRA data. Log10-transformed breadth and depth values were compared by one-way ANOVA with Sidak's multiple comparisons tests. TCRdb's version of the immuneACCESS table is confined to in-frame rearrangements and falls short of the full clone set. An unresolved V gene accounts for under half of the shortfall where checked; the remainder is of unknown origin. V and J calls plus clone size are reproduced from that table; the DNA served to infer D and trimming. The sample has over 75,000 clones on record, around nine tenths of them singletons. The top ten clonotypes cover approximately 10% of the sample.

The sample's time point label is to be understood as: about 28 days (+/-7) after the second vaccine dose. AZD1222 recipients whose second dose came at about 4 weeks and those whose second dose came at about 12 weeks were combined into one group, since spike-specific TCR depth and breadth did not differ between the two schedules. The vaccinee samples were drawn from two UK trials, COV001 and COV002, one of which was a single-blind randomized controlled phase 2/3 trial testing AZD1222 (ChAdOx1 nCoV-19) in healthy adults. Trial participant PBMC samples were collected at day 0 and day 28 after the second dose for TCRbeta chain sequencing. The sequence derives from an adult who received the AZD1222 COVID-19 vaccine. The sequences come from peripheral blood, collected 28 days after the second AZD1222 dose.

The nucleotide sequence is TGTGCCAGCAGTAGCCAGGGGTCACCCCCGGGCGCTGAAGCTTTCTTT. It codes for CASSSQGSPPGAEAFF. The V gene is TRBV28 and the J gene is TRBJ1-1; a weak D assignment points to TRBD1 (6 bases agree). Sequences MDHEN (CDR1) and SYDVKM (CDR2) are obtained from the germline V gene. V loses 5 bases, J loses 6 bases, and the germline ends lie 22 bases apart. The CDR3 spans 16 residues, from the cysteine through the phenylalanine. Of all the DNA, just the CDR3 is kept, 48 bases in frame from base 1.